This T cell receptor beta chain was observed in a study of control samples from healthy donors and cancer patients. The germline V gene has CDR1 MNHEY and CDR2 SMNVEV (reference sequence). The CDR3 extends over 14 amino acids. V lost 2 bases and J lost 7, with 12 bases in between. Clones were sequenced by immunoSEQ multiplex PCR, and TCRdb holds only the in-frame ones, with some missing. The sample carries under 200,000 clones, approximately 90% recorded once. This chain joins TRBV27 and TRBJ1-5, with D tentatively TRBD1 (6 bases). Sequencing was carried out using blood. The TCR was taken from a woman younger than 45 in good health. The CDR3 here is CASSLLGGEQPQHF. CDR3 coding DNA: TGTGCCAGCAGTTTACTAGGGGGTGAGCAGCCCCAGCATTTT.